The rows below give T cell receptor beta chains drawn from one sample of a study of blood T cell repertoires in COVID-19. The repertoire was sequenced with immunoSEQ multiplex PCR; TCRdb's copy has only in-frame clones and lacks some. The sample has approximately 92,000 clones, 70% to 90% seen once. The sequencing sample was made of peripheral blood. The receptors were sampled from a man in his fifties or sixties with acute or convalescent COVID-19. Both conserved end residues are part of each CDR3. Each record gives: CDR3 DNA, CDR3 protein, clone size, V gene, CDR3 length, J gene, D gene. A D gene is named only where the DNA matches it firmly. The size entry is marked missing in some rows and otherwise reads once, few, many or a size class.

CDR3nt: TGTGCCAGCAGCCGACTGGAGACCCAGTACTTC; CDR3aa: CASSRLETQYF; abundance: NA; v_gene: TRBV7-7; len: 11; j_gene: TRBJ2-5; d_gene: NA
CDR3nt: TGTGCCAGCAGCCCGGGGACAGGGGGCTCTTTACTCACTGAAGCTTTCTTT; CDR3aa: CASSPGTGGSLLTEAFF; abundance: NA; v_gene: TRBV11-2; len: 17; j_gene: TRBJ1-1; d_gene: TRBD1
CDR3nt: TGTGCCAGCAGCCCAGACGAGGGCGGGGAGCTGTTTTTT; CDR3aa: CASSPDEGGELFF; abundance: few; v_gene: TRBV3-1/TRBV3-2; len: 13; j_gene: TRBJ2-2; d_gene: NA
CDR3nt: TGTGCCAGCAGCGCCCGACAGGGGCTCTCCTACGAGCAGTACTTC; CDR3aa: CASSARQGLSYEQYF; abundance: NA; v_gene: TRBV11-2; len: 15; j_gene: TRBJ2-7; d_gene: TRBD1
CDR3nt: TGTGCCAGCAGTGGGGCCGGCCATAGTCCACCCTACGAGCAGTACTTC; CDR3aa: CASSGAGHSPPYEQYF; abundance: NA; v_gene: TRBV2; len: 16; j_gene: TRBJ2-7; d_gene: NA
CDR3nt: TGCGCCAGCAGCCCATGGGGAGGTAGCAATCAGCCCCAGCATTTT; CDR3aa: CASSPWGGSNQPQHF; abundance: NA; v_gene: TRBV4-3; len: 15; j_gene: TRBJ1-5; d_gene: NA
CDR3nt: TGCGCCAGCAGCTTACAGGGGGACAATCAGCCCCAGCATTTT; CDR3aa: CASSLQGDNQPQHF; abundance: NA; v_gene: TRBV5-1; len: 14; j_gene: TRBJ1-5; d_gene: TRBD1
CDR3nt: TGTGCCAGCTCACCCAGGGGGGAGTCTTCACCCCTCCACTTT; CDR3aa: CASSPRGESSPLHF; abundance: few; v_gene: TRBV18; len: 14; j_gene: TRBJ1-6; d_gene: TRBD1
CDR3nt: TGTGCCAGCAGCTTGGTGGGACAGGGCGGCGGGAATGAGCAGTTCTTC; CDR3aa: CASSLVGQGGGNEQFF; abundance: NA; v_gene: TRBV5-6; len: 16; j_gene: TRBJ2-1; d_gene: TRBD1
CDR3nt: TGTGCCAGCAGCGTAGGAGAAGGGCGGGAGGGCTACACCTTC; CDR3aa: CASSVGEGREGYTF; abundance: NA; v_gene: TRBV9; len: 14; j_gene: TRBJ1-2; d_gene: NA
CDR3nt: TGCGCCAGCAGTGACCCGGGACAGGGGATCTACGAGCAGTACTTC; CDR3aa: CASSDPGQGIYEQYF; abundance: NA; v_gene: TRBV10-1; len: 15; j_gene: TRBJ2-7; d_gene: TRBD1
CDR3nt: TGTGCCAGCAGGGTCAGTGCCAATGAGCAGTTCTTC; CDR3aa: CASRVSANEQFF; abundance: NA; v_gene: TRBV11-2; len: 12; j_gene: TRBJ2-1; d_gene: NA
CDR3nt: TGTGCCAGCAGTTTATTGACAGGGGGGGCTAAAGAAAAACTGTTTTTT; CDR3aa: CASSLLTGGAKEKLFF; abundance: NA; v_gene: TRBV28; len: 16; j_gene: TRBJ1-4; d_gene: TRBD1
CDR3nt: TGCAGCGTTGAAGGCCCCGACACCTTGGGGCCCCAGCATTTT; CDR3aa: CSVEGPDTLGPQHF; abundance: NA; v_gene: TRBV29-1; len: 14; j_gene: TRBJ1-5; d_gene: NA
CDR3nt: TGTGCCAGCAGCTTAACCCCGGCGGGAACAGGGGTGAACTATGGCTACACCTTC; CDR3aa: CASSLTPAGTGVNYGYTF; abundance: NA; v_gene: TRBV7-3; len: 18; j_gene: TRBJ1-2; d_gene: TRBD1
CDR3nt: TGCGCCAGCAGAGCCGGGACAGGGTTCCGAGACACCTTC; CDR3aa: CASRAGTGFRDTF; abundance: NA; v_gene: TRBV10-2; len: 13; j_gene: TRBJ1-2; d_gene: TRBD1
CDR3nt: TGTGCCAGCAGCTTCACAGGGAATCAGCCCCAGCATTTT; CDR3aa: CASSFTGNQPQHF; abundance: NA; v_gene: TRBV5-5; len: 13; j_gene: TRBJ1-5; d_gene: NA
CDR3nt: TGTGCCAGCGGGCCGGGGAGCCACAATGAGCAGTTCTTC; CDR3aa: CASGPGSHNEQFF; abundance: once; v_gene: TRBV7-2; len: 13; j_gene: TRBJ2-1; d_gene: NA
CDR3nt: TGTGCCAGCAGCCAAGGGGCGACGGGAGGGCTAGAGACCCAGTACTTC; CDR3aa: CASSQGATGGLETQYF; abundance: NA; v_gene: TRBV4-2; len: 16; j_gene: TRBJ2-5; d_gene: TRBD2
CDR3nt: TGTGCCAGCAGTTACTCGGGCAGGGGTGGTTCACCCCTCCACTTT; CDR3aa: CASSYSGRGGSPLHF; abundance: NA; v_gene: TRBV6-5; len: 15; j_gene: TRBJ1-6; d_gene: NA
CDR3nt: TGTGCCAGCAGCCAAAGGGCGGAGGGCACAGATACGCAGTATTTT; CDR3aa: CASSQRAEGTDTQYF; abundance: NA; v_gene: TRBV16; len: 15; j_gene: TRBJ2-3; d_gene: NA
CDR3nt: TGTGCCAGCAGCTTATCGCGTCTAACCACAGATACGCAGTATTTT; CDR3aa: CASSLSRLTTDTQYF; abundance: NA; v_gene: TRBV7-6; len: 15; j_gene: TRBJ2-3; d_gene: NA
CDR3nt: TGTGCCAGCAGCTTAGAAAGGGGGCCCAATCAGCCCCAGCATTTT; CDR3aa: CASSLERGPNQPQHF; abundance: NA; v_gene: TRBV7-2; len: 15; j_gene: TRBJ1-5; d_gene: TRBD1
CDR3nt: TGCAGCGTTCGACTAGCGGGGGTTGCAGATACGCAGTATTTT; CDR3aa: CSVRLAGVADTQYF; abundance: NA; v_gene: TRBV29-1; len: 14; j_gene: TRBJ2-3; d_gene: TRBD2
CDR3nt: TGTGCCAGCAGTGAAGCCCACAGGTCGAACCCTAATGACTTATTC; CDR3aa: CASSEAHRSNPNDLF; abundance: NA; v_gene: TRBV2; len: 15; j_gene: TRBJ2-4; d_gene: NA
CDR3nt: TGTGCCAGCAGCCAAATGCAGGGTCAATTAAACACTGAAGCTTTCTTT; CDR3aa: CASSQMQGQLNTEAFF; abundance: few; v_gene: TRBV3-1/TRBV3-2; len: 16; j_gene: TRBJ1-1; d_gene: NA
CDR3nt: TGTGCCAGCAGTACTGATCCGGGACAGGCTTATGGCTACACCTTC; CDR3aa: CASSTDPGQAYGYTF; abundance: NA; v_gene: TRBV27; len: 15; j_gene: TRBJ1-2; d_gene: TRBD1
CDR3nt: TGCGCCAGCAGCGATAGGGGGCTGGCAGATACGCAGTATTTT; CDR3aa: CASSDRGLADTQYF; abundance: NA; v_gene: TRBV5-1; len: 14; j_gene: TRBJ2-3; d_gene: TRBD1
CDR3nt: TGTGCCTGGATGAGGCAGAATAATTCACCCCTCCACTTT; CDR3aa: CAWMRQNNSPLHF; abundance: NA; v_gene: TRBV30; len: 13; j_gene: TRBJ1-6; d_gene: NA
CDR3nt: TGTGCCAGCAGTGACCCTCTGGGACTAGCCGGATACGAGCAGTACTTC; CDR3aa: CASSDPLGLAGYEQYF; abundance: NA; v_gene: TRBV6-1; len: 16; j_gene: TRBJ2-7; d_gene: TRBD2
CDR3nt: TGCGCCAGCAGCCAAGTACGAGGAAATAATGAAAAACTGTTTTTT; CDR3aa: CASSQVRGNNEKLFF; abundance: NA; v_gene: TRBV4-1; len: 15; j_gene: TRBJ1-4; d_gene: NA
CDR3nt: TGTGCCAGCTCACCAAGCGGACAGACCTACGAGCAGTACTTC; CDR3aa: CASSPSGQTYEQYF; abundance: few; v_gene: TRBV18; len: 14; j_gene: TRBJ2-7; d_gene: NA
CDR3nt: TGTGCCAGCAGCGTAGCGGGCGCCAGGGGCTACGAGCAGTACTTC; CDR3aa: CASSVAGARGYEQYF; abundance: NA; v_gene: TRBV9; len: 15; j_gene: TRBJ2-7; d_gene: NA
CDR3nt: TGCAGCGTAGAAACGGGACTAGCGGAGCAAGAGACCCAGTACTTC; CDR3aa: CSVETGLAEQETQYF; abundance: NA; v_gene: TRBV29-1; len: 15; j_gene: TRBJ2-5; d_gene: TRBD2
CDR3nt: TGTGCCAGCAGTTACCGGCAGGGCGCCACTGAAGCTTTCTTT; CDR3aa: CASSYRQGATEAFF; abundance: once; v_gene: TRBV6-2/TRBV6-3; len: 14; j_gene: TRBJ1-1; d_gene: NA
CDR3nt: TGTGCCAGTAGGACGACAGGGGTCAGTGGCTACACCTTC; CDR3aa: CASRTTGVSGYTF; abundance: NA; v_gene: TRBV19; len: 13; j_gene: TRBJ1-2; d_gene: TRBD1
CDR3nt: TGTGCCAGCAGCCAAGGCCAACAGAACCAAGAGACCCAGTACTTC; CDR3aa: CASSQGQQNQETQYF; abundance: NA; v_gene: TRBV4-2; len: 15; j_gene: TRBJ2-5; d_gene: NA
CDR3nt: TGTGCCATCAGTGTGGCAGGGGCTGGAAACACCATATATTTT; CDR3aa: CAISVAGAGNTIYF; abundance: NA; v_gene: TRBV10-3; len: 14; j_gene: TRBJ1-3; d_gene: NA
CDR3nt: TGCGCCAGCAGCCAAGCTGGACTAGCGGCAGATACGCAGTATTTT; CDR3aa: CASSQAGLAADTQYF; abundance: NA; v_gene: TRBV4-1; len: 15; j_gene: TRBJ2-3; d_gene: TRBD2
CDR3nt: TGTGCCAGCAGATCACCTGGACAGTACGAGCAGTACTTC; CDR3aa: CASRSPGQYEQYF; abundance: NA; v_gene: TRBV6-5; len: 13; j_gene: TRBJ2-7; d_gene: NA
CDR3nt: TGTGCCAGCAGGCCAGCGGGGGGCCCACAAGAGACCCAGTACTTC; CDR3aa: CASRPAGGPQETQYF; abundance: NA; v_gene: TRBV5-4; len: 15; j_gene: TRBJ2-5; d_gene: TRBD2
CDR3nt: TGTGCCAGCAGTCCCTCGGGCAGGAGGCGGGCCATTAGCTATGGCTACACCTTC; CDR3aa: CASSPSGRRRAISYGYTF; abundance: once; v_gene: TRBV28; len: 18; j_gene: TRBJ1-2; d_gene: NA
CDR3nt: TGTGCCAGTAGTGCGGGACAGGCCTACGAGCAGTACTTC; CDR3aa: CASSAGQAYEQYF; abundance: NA; v_gene: TRBV19; len: 13; j_gene: TRBJ2-7; d_gene: TRBD1
CDR3nt: TGTGCCAGCAGCCCCACGGGTCGGGGCACTGAAGCTTTCTTT; CDR3aa: CASSPTGRGTEAFF; abundance: NA; v_gene: TRBV28; len: 14; j_gene: TRBJ1-1; d_gene: NA
CDR3nt: TGTGCCAGCAGCCTGGGGGAGGGCAATCAGCCCCAGCATTTT; CDR3aa: CASSLGEGNQPQHF; abundance: NA; v_gene: TRBV9; len: 14; j_gene: TRBJ1-5; d_gene: NA
CDR3nt: TGCAGCGTCAAAACCGGGACTAGCGGGAGTTCCGAGCAGTACTTC; CDR3aa: CSVKTGTSGSSEQYF; abundance: few; v_gene: TRBV29-1; len: 15; j_gene: TRBJ2-7; d_gene: TRBD2
CDR3nt: TGTGCCAGCAGCCGAGCGGGAGGGAACACTGAAGCTTTCTTT; CDR3aa: CASSRAGGNTEAFF; abundance: NA; v_gene: TRBV7-8; len: 14; j_gene: TRBJ1-1; d_gene: NA
CDR3nt: TGTGCCAGCAGCTATTCGGGGGTTTCGGAGACCCAGTACTTC; CDR3aa: CASSYSGVSETQYF; abundance: NA; v_gene: TRBV7-8; len: 14; j_gene: TRBJ2-5; d_gene: NA
CDR3nt: TGTGCCAGCAGTTCCGACAGGGTCACTGAAGCTTTCTTT; CDR3aa: CASSSDRVTEAFF; abundance: NA; v_gene: TRBV6-6; len: 13; j_gene: TRBJ1-1; d_gene: TRBD1
CDR3nt: TGTGCCATCAGAGATGCAGTGACTGAAGCTTTCTTT; CDR3aa: CAIRDAVTEAFF; abundance: NA; v_gene: TRBV10-3; len: 12; j_gene: TRBJ1-1; d_gene: NA
CDR3nt: TGTGCCATCAGTGCATCCTACGAGCAGTACTTC; CDR3aa: CAISASYEQYF; abundance: once; v_gene: TRBV10-3; len: 11; j_gene: TRBJ2-7; d_gene: NA
CDR3nt: TGTGCCAGCAGCTTAGCGGGAGGAGGAGAGACCCAGTACTTC; CDR3aa: CASSLAGGGETQYF; abundance: once; v_gene: TRBV7-7; len: 14; j_gene: TRBJ2-5; d_gene: NA
CDR3nt: TGTGCCATCAGTGAGAACACCAACTATGGCTACACCTTC; CDR3aa: CAISENTNYGYTF; abundance: NA; v_gene: TRBV10-3; len: 13; j_gene: TRBJ1-2; d_gene: NA